A selection of T cell receptor beta chains follows, all from one sample in a study of blood T cell repertoires in COVID-19. Produced via immunoSEQ multiplex PCR; TCRdb's table is partial and in-frame only. The table lists under 300,000 clones, around 83% of them singletons, with under 15% in the top ten. What was sequenced was peripheral blood. These receptor sequences come from a woman aged 55-69 years with active or convalescent COVID-19. CDR3s include the opening cysteine and the closing phenylalanine or tryptophan.

v_gene: TRBV3-1/TRBV3-2
CDR3aa: CASSQDLPRLLADTQYF

v_gene: TRBV6-2/TRBV6-3
CDR3aa: CASSYRDSPYYEQYF

v_gene: TRBV19
CDR3aa: CASSMRDRAKAFF

v_gene: TRBV4-1
CDR3aa: CASSVRTSGDREQYF

v_gene: TRBV11-1
CDR3aa: CASSPGGDRREQFF

v_gene: TRBV4-3
CDR3aa: CASSQDLAGYYEQYF

v_gene: TRBV11-2
CDR3aa: CASSLVAGYNSPLHF

v_gene: TRBV27
CDR3aa: CASSLTGTPHQFF

v_gene: TRBV3-1/TRBV3-2
CDR3aa: CASSRGTSGIEQYF

v_gene: TRBV18
CDR3aa: CASSPRGPRSYNEQFF

v_gene: TRBV19
CDR3aa: CASSINWGGTEAFF

v_gene: TRBV7-8
CDR3aa: CASSLGTGPGNTIYF

v_gene: TRBV13
CDR3aa: CASSPRTGVTEAFF

v_gene: TRBV6-6
CDR3aa: CASMGPNQPQHF

v_gene: TRBV24-1
CDR3aa: CATSDPGYNEQFF

v_gene: TRBV28
CDR3aa: CASSLVREAFF

v_gene: TRBV9
CDR3aa: CASSVTGQGYPHGYTF

v_gene: TRBV27
CDR3aa: CASSLSYGGGSNGYTF

v_gene: TRBV9
CDR3aa: CASSVGTGSEAFF

v_gene: TRBV27
CDR3aa: CASSLSAGDRGDTEAFF

v_gene: TRBV7-2
CDR3aa: CASSLVGLGQVDGYTF

v_gene: TRBV28
CDR3aa: CASSLGDSEKLFF

v_gene: TRBV7-9
CDR3aa: CASSFGLHSQETQYF

v_gene: TRBV7-6
CDR3aa: CASSRTTNTGELFF

v_gene: TRBV29-1
CDR3aa: CSVVGGQEMSYEQYF

v_gene: TRBV5-5
CDR3aa: CASSSGQASAYGYTF

v_gene: TRBV2
CDR3aa: CASPTSGGTDTQYF

v_gene: TRBV5-1
CDR3aa: CASTASGGDYNEQFF

v_gene: TRBV24-1
CDR3aa: CATSDHTEDGYTF

v_gene: TRBV19
CDR3aa: CASRNGAGRQETQYF

v_gene: TRBV7-3
CDR3aa: CASSPTGGRFYGYTF

v_gene: TRBV11-2
CDR3aa: CASSRPGTTNTEAFF

v_gene: TRBV4-1
CDR3aa: CASSPPPPGTGNDGYTF

v_gene: TRBV11-2
CDR3aa: CASSLELALRGVKETQYF

v_gene: TRBV12-3/TRBV12-4
CDR3aa: CASSRQGNTEAFF

v_gene: TRBV5-1
CDR3aa: CASSLTGVKDQPQHF

v_gene: TRBV7-8
CDR3aa: CASSLAWGQGRNREAFF

v_gene: TRBV5-1
CDR3aa: CASSSTGATNEKLFF

v_gene: TRBV29-1
CDR3aa: CSAEGVGGGEAFF

v_gene: TRBV11-3
CDR3aa: CASSRGGYEQYF

v_gene: TRBV3-1/TRBV3-2
CDR3aa: CASRKGGPLHF

v_gene: TRBV7-9
CDR3aa: CASSLGRMNTGELFF

v_gene: TRBV6-5
CDR3aa: CASSRAWTANYGYTF

v_gene: TRBV2
CDR3aa: CASSAGTSRADTQYF

v_gene: TRBV5-1
CDR3aa: CASSKGLAGASGEQYF

v_gene: TRBV7-9
CDR3aa: CASSLGGQGMNEQFF

v_gene: TRBV14
CDR3aa: CASSQGHHSYEQYF

v_gene: TRBV13
CDR3aa: CASSLEQGSTEAFF

v_gene: TRBV7-8
CDR3aa: CASSLHGALFYEQFF

v_gene: TRBV21-1
CDR3aa: CASSKDTGESGYTF

v_gene: TRBV18
CDR3aa: CASSPFPSETSYEQYF

v_gene: TRBV18
CDR3aa: CASSRTSGGDETQYF

v_gene: TRBV27
CDR3aa: CASAPGRNYGYTF

v_gene: TRBV3-1/TRBV3-2
CDR3aa: CASSQEGGARGQPQHF

v_gene: TRBV2
CDR3aa: CASSVTVSYEQYF

v_gene: TRBV29-1
CDR3aa: CSVEAGYISGEVTDTQYF

v_gene: TRBV4-1
CDR3aa: CASSQVGQPQHF

v_gene: TRBV4-1
CDR3aa: CASSQGTGGFLVATNEKLFF

v_gene: TRBV27
CDR3aa: CASSWSAGELFF

v_gene: TRBV12-3/TRBV12-4
CDR3aa: CASTLFGGGGAFF